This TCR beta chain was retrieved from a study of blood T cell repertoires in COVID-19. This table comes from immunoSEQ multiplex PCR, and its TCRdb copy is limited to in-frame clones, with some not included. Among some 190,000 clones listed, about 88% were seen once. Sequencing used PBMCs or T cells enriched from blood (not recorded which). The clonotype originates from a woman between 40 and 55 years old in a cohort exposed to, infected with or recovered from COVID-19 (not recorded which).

CDR3: CASSYRGSTEAFF. The DNA for the CDR3 is TGTGCCAGCAGCTACAGGGGTAGCACTGAAGCTTTCTTT. This sequence joins TRBV6-5 and TRBJ1-1, with 7 nucleotides matching TRBD1. CDR3 length: 13 residues. CDR1 is MNHEY and CDR2 is SVGAGI in the germline V gene. V shed 6 bases and J 4 bases; nucleotides not matched to a gene: 5.